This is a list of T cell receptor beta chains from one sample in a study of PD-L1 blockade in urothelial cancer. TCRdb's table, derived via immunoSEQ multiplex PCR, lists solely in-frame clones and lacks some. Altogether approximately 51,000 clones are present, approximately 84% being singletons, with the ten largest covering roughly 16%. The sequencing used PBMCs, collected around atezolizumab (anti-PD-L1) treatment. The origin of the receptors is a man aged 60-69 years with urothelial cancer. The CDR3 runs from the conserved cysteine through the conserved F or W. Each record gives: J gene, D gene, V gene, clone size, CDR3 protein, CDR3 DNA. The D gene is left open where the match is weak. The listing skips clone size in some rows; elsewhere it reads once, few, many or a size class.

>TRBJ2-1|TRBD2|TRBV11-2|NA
CASGSGSLYNEQFF
TGTGCCAGCGGAAGCGGGAGCTTATACAATGAGCAGTTCTTC
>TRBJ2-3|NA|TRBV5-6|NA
CASSLAGEGDTQYF
TGTGCCAGCAGCTTGGCAGGGGAAGGAGATACGCAGTATTTT
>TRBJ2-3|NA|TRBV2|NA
CASSDTRTPDTQYF
TGTGCCAGCAGTGACACAAGAACCCCAGATACGCAGTATTTT
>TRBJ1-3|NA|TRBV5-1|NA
CASSLVSGSSGNTIYF
TGCGCCAGCAGCTTGGTGTCAGGTTCCTCTGGAAACACCATATATTTT
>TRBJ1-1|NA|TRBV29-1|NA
CSVGGQRRDTEAFF
TGCAGCGTTGGAGGACAGCGTCGGGACACTGAAGCTTTCTTT
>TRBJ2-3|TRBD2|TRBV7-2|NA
CASSPRTSGRGTDTQYF
TGTGCCAGCAGCCCCAGGACTAGCGGGAGGGGCACAGATACGCAGTATTTT
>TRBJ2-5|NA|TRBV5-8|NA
CASSLGDSVRFQETQYF
TGTGCCAGCAGCTTGGGCGATAGTGTGCGGTTCCAAGAGACCCAGTACTTC
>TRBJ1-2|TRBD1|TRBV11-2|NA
CASSLDRGTGGDWDSSGYTF
TGTGCCAGCAGCTTAGATCGAGGGACAGGGGGAGATTGGGACTCTTCCGGCTACACCTTC
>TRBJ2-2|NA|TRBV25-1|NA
CASSEYLVGELFF
TGTGCCAGCAGTGAATATCTTGTCGGGGAGCTGTTTTTT
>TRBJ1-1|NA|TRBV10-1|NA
CASSESGRMNTEAFF
TGCGCCAGCAGTGAGTCGGGCAGGATGAACACTGAAGCTTTCTTT
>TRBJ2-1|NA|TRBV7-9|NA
CASSLRLAYEQFF
TGTGCCAGCAGCTTAAGGCTAGCGTATGAGCAGTTCTTC
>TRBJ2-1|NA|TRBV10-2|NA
CASTSGYGYNEQFF
TGCGCCAGCACTTCAGGGTACGGCTACAATGAGCAGTTCTTC
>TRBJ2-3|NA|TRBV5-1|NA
CASSLVGGALDTQYF
TGCGCCAGCAGCTTGGTTGGGGGGGCCTTAGATACGCAGTATTTT
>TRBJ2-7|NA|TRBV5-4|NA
CASSARSGTSYEQYF
TGTGCCAGCAGCGCGAGAAGCGGAACTTCCTACGAGCAGTACTTC
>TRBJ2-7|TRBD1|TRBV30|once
CAWNRGYEQYF
TGTGCCTGGAACAGGGGCTACGAGCAGTACTTC
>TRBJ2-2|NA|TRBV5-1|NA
CASTPRTGWTGELFF
TGCGCCAGCACCCCGAGAACAGGTTGGACCGGGGAGCTGTTTTTT
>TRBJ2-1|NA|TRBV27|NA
CASSGDTSSYNEQFF
TGTGCCAGCAGTGGCGACACGAGCTCCTACAATGAGCAGTTCTTC
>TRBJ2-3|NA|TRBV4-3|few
CASSQGVMGTDTQYF
TGCGCCAGCAGCCAGGGAGTTATGGGCACAGATACGCAGTATTTT
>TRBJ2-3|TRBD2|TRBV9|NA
CASSPSASGGSDTQYF
TGTGCCAGCAGCCCTAGTGCTAGCGGGGGGAGCGACACGCAGTATTTT
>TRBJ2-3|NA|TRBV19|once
CASSISQGADTQYF
TGTGCCAGTAGTATCAGCCAGGGCGCAGATACGCAGTATTTT
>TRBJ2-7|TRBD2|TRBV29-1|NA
CSVEISGGSYEQYF
TGCAGCGTTGAAATTAGCGGGGGGTCCTACGAGCAGTACTTC
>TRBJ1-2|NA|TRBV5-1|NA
CASSQGEVLNYGYTF
TGCGCCAGCAGCCAAGGAGAGGTTCTAAACTATGGCTACACCTTC
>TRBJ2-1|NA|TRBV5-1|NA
CASSLGAGSYNEQFF
TGCGCCAGCAGCTTGGGGGCGGGTTCCTACAATGAGCAGTTCTTC
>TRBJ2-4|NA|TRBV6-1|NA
CASSEATGLAKNIQYF
TGTGCCAGCAGTGAGGCGACAGGACTAGCCAAAAACATTCAGTACTTC
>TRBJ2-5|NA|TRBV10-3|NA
CAIAVFQETQYF
TGTGCCATCGCAGTATTCCAAGAGACCCAGTACTTC
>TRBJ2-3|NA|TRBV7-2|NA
CASSKGHQTDTQYF
TGTGCCAGCAGCAAGGGACATCAGACAGATACGCAGTATTTT
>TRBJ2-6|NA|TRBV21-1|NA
CASSKPTGDYSGANVLTF
TGTGCCAGCAGCAAACCGACAGGGGACTACTCTGGGGCCAACGTCCTGACTTTC
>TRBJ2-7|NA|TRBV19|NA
CASSNRVLYEQYF
TGTGCCAGTAGCAACAGGGTTTTATACGAGCAGTACTTC